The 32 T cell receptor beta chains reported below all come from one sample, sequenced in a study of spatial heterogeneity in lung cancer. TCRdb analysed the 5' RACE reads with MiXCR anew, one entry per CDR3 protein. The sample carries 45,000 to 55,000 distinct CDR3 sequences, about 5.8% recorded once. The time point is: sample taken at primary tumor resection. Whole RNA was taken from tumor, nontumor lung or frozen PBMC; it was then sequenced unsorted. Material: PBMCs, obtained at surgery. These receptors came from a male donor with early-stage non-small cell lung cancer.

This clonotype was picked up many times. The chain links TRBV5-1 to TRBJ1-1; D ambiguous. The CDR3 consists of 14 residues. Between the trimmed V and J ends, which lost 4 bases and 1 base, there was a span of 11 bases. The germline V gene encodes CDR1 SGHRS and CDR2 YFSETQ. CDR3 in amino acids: CASSPAAPNTEAFF. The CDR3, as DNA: TGCGCCAGCAGCCCCGCCGCGCCGAACACTGAAGCTTTCTTT.

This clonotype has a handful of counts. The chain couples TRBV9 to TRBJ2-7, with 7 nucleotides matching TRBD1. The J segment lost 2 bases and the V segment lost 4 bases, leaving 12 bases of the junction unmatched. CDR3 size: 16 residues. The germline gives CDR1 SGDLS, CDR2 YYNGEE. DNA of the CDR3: TGTGCCAGCAGCCCTCACCCCGGGACAGATACCTACGAGCAGTACTTC. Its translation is CASSPHPGTDTYEQYF.

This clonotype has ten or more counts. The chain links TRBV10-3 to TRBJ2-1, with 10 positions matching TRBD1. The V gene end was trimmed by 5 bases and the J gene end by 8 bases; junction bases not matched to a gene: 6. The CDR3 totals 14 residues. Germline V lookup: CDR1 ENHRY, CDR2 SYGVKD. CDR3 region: CAISRDRGIDEQFF. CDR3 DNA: TGTGCCATCAGTAGGGACAGGGGTATCGATGAGCAGTTCTTC.

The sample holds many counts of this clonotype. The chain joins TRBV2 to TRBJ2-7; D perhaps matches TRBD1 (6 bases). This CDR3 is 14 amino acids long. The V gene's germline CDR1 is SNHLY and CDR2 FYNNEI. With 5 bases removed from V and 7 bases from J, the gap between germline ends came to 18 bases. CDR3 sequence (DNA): TGTGCCAGCAGTACAGGGCAAATGTATAAGGAGCAGTACTTC. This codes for CASSTGQMYKEQYF. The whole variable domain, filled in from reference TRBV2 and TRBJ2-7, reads EPEVTQTPSHQVTQMGQEVILRCVPISNHLYFYWYRQILGQKVEFLVSFYNNEISEKSEIFDDQFSVERPDGSNFTLKIRSTKLEDSAMYFCASSTGQMYKEQYFGPGTRLTVT.

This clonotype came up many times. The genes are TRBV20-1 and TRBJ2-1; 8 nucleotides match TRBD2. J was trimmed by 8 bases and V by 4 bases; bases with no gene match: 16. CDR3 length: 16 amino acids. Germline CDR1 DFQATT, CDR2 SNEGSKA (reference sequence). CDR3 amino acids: CSANPRSGSNGDEQFF. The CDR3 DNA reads TGCAGTGCTAATCCTAGGAGCGGGAGTAATGGCGATGAGCAGTTCTTC.

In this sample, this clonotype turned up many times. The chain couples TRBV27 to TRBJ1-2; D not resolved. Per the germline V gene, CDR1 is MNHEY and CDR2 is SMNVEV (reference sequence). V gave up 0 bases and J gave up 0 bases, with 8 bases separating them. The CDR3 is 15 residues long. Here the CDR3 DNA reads TGTGCCAGCAGTTTATCCAATCATGCTAACTATGGCTACACCTTC. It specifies CASSLSNHANYGYTF.

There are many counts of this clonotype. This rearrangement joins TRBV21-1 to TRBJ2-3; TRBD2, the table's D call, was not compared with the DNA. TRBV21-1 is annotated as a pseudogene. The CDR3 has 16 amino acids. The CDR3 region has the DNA TGTGCCAGCAGCATAGGACTAGCGGGAGTTTCGGATACGCAGTATTTT. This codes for CASSIGLAGVSDTQYF.

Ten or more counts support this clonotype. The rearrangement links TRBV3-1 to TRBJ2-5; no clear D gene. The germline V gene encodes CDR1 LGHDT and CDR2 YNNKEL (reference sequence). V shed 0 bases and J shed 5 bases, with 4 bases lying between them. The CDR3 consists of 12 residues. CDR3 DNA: TGTGCCAGCAGCCAAGAATCGGAGACCCAGTACTTC. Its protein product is CASSQESETQYF.

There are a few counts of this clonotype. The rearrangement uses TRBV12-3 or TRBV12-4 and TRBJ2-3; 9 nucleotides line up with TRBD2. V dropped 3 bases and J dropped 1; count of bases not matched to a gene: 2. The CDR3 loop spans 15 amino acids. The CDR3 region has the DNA TGTGCCAGCAGTTTCGAGCGGGAGGGCACAGATACGCAGTATTTT. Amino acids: CASSFEREGTDTQYF.

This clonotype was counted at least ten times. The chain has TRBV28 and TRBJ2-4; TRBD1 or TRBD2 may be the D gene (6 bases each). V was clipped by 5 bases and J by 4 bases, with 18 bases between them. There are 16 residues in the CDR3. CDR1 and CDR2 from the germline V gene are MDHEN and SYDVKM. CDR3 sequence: CASSHVGGSGKNIQYF. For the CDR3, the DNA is TGTGCCAGCAGTCATGTAGGGGGGAGCGGGAAAAACATTCAGTACTTC.

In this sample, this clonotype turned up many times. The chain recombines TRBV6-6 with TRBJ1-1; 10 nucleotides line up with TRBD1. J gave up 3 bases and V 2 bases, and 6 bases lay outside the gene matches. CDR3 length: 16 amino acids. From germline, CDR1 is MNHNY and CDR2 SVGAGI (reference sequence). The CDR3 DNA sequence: TGTGCCAGCAGTTACCCAGAAGGGACAGGGGACACTGAAGCTTTCTTT. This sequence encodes CASSYPEGTGDTEAFF.

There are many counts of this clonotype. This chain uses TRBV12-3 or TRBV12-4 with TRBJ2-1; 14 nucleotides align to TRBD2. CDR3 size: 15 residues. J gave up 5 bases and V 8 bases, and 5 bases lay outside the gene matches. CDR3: CASGGLAGVHNEQFF. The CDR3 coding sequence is TGTGCCAGCGGGGGACTAGCGGGAGTACACAATGAGCAGTTCTTC.

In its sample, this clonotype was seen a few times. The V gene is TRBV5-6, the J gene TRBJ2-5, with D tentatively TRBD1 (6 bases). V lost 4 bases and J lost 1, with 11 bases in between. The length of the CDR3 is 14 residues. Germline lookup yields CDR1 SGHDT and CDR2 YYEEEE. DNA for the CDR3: TGTGCCAGCAGCCACCAGGGGATCCAAGAGACCCAGTACTTC. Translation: CASSHQGIQETQYF.

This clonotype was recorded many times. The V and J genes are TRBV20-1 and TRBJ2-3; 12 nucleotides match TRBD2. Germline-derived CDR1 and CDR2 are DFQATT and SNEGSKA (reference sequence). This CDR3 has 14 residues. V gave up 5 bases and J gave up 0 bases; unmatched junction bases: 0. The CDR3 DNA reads TGCAGTGCTGGGACTAGCGGGAGCACAGATACGCAGTATTTT. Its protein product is CSAGTSGSTDTQYF.

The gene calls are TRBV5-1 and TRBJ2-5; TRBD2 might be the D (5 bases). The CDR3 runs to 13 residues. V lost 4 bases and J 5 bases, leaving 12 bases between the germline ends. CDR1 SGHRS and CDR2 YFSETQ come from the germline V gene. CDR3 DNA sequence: TGCGCCAGCAGCCTCGGGAAACTCGAGACCCAGTACTTC. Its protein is CASSLGKLETQYF.

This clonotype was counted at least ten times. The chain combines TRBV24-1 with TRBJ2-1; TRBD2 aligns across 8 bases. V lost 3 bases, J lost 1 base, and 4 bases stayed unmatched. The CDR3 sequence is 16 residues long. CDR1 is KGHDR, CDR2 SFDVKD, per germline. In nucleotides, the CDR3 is TGTGCCACCAGTGATCAGCGGGGGACTTCCTACAATGAGCAGTTCTTC. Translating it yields CATSDQRGTSYNEQFF.

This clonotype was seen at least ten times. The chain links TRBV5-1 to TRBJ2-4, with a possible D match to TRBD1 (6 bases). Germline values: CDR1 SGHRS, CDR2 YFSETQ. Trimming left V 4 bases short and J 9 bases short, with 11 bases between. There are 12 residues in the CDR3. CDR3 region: CASSPGVFIQYF. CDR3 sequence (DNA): TGCGCCAGCAGCCCAGGGGTGTTCATTCAGTACTTC.

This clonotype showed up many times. CDR3 bases: TGTGCCAGCAGTTTATCCGCAGGGGACTACGAGCAGTACTTC. Residues: CASSLSAGDYEQYF. This chain uses TRBV27 with TRBJ2-7; D is possibly TRBD1 (6 bases). The germline CDR1 and CDR2 sequences are MNHEY and SMNVEV (reference sequence). The CDR3 extends over 14 amino acids. V dropped 0 bases and J dropped 3 bases, with 9 bases sitting between them.

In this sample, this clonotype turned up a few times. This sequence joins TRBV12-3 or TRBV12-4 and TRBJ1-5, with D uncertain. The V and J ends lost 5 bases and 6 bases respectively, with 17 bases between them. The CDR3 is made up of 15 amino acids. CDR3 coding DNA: TGTGCCAGCAGTACCGGGCCCCCCTGGGGTCAGCCCCAGCATTTT. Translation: CASSTGPPWGQPQHF.

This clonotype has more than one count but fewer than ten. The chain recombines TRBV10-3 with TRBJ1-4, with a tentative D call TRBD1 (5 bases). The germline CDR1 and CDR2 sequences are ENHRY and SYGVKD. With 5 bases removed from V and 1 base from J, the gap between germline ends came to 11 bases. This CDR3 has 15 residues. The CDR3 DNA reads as TGTGCCATCAGTTTTGGGAGGGGAACTAATGAAAAACTGTTTTTT. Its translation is CAISFGRGTNEKLFF.

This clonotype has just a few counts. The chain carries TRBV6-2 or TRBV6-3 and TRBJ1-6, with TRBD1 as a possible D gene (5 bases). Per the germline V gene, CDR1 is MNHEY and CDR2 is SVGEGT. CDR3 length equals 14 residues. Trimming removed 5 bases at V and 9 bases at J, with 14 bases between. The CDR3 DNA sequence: TGTGCCAGCAGTCCGGACCGGGGCGGTTCACCCCTCCACTTT. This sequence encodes CASSPDRGGSPLHF.

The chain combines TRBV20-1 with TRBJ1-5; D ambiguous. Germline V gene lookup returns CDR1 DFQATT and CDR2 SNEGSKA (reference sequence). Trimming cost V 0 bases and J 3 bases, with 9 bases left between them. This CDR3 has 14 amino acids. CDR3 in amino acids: CSARDDAINQPQHF. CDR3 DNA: TGCAGTGCTAGAGATGATGCCATCAATCAGCCCCAGCATTTT.

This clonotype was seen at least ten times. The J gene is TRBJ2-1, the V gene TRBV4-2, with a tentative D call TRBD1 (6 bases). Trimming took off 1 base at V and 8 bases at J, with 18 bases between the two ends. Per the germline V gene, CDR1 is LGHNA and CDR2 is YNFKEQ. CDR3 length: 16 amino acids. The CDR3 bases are TGTGCCAGCAGCCAAGTGATGCTAGCAGGGGTGGATGAGCAGTTCTTC. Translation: CASSQVMLAGVDEQFF.

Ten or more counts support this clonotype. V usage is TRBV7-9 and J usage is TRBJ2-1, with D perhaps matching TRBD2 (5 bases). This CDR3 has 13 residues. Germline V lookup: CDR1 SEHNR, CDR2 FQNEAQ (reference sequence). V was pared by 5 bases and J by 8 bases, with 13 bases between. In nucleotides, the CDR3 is TGTGCCAGCAGCCCCGGGATTCTTGATGAGCAGTTCTTC. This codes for CASSPGILDEQFF.

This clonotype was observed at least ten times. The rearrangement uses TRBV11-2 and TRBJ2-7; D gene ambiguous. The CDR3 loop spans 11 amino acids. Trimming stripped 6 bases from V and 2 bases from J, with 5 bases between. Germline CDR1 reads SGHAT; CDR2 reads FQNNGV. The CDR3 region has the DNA TGTGCCAGCAGTCTCACCTACGAGCAGTACTTC. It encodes CASSLTYEQYF.

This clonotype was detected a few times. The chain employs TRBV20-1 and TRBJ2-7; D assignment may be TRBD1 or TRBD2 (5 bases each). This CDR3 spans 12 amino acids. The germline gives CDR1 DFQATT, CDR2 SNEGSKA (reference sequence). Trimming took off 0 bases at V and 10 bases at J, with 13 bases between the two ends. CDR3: CSARDRGRAQYF. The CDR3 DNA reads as TGCAGTGCTAGAGATCGGGGCAGGGCACAGTACTTC.

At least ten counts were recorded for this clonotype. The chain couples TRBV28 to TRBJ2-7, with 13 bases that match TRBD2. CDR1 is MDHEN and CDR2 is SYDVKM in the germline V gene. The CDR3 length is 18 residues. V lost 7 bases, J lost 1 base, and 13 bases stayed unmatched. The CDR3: CASTSFAGTSGTSYEQYF. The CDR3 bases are TGTGCCAGCACCTCGTTCGCAGGGACTAGCGGGACATCCTACGAGCAGTACTTC.

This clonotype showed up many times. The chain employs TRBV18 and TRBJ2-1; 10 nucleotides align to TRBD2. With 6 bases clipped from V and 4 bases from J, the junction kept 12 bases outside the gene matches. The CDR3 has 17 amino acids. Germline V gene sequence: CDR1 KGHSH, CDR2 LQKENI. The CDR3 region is CASSLNPGTSDYNEQFF. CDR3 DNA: TGTGCCAGCTCTCTAAACCCCGGGACTAGCGATTACAATGAGCAGTTCTTC.

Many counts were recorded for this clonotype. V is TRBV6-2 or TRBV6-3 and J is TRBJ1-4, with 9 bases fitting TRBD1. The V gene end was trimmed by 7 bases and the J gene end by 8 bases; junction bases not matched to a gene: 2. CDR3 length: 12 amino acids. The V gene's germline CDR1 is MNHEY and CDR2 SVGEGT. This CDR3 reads CASKGQGEKLFF. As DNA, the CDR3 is TGTGCCAGCAAGGGACAGGGAGAAAAACTGTTTTTT.

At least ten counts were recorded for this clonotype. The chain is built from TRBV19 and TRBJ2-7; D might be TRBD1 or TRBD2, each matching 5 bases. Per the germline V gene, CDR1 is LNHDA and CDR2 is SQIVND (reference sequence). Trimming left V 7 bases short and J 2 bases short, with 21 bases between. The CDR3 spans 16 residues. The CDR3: CASTASGTRVPYEQYF. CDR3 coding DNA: TGTGCCAGTACCGCCTCCGGGACCCGGGTCCCCTACGAGCAGTACTTC.

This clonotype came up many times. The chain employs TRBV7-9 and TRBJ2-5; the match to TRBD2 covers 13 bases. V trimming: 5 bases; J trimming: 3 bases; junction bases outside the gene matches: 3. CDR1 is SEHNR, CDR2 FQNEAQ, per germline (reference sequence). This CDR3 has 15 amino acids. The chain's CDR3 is CASSIGTSGEETQYF. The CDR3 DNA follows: TGTGCCAGCAGCATTGGGACTAGCGGGGAAGAGACCCAGTACTTC. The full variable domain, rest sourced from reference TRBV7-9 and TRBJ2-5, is DTGVSQNPRHKITKRGQNVTFRCDPISEHNRLYWYRQTLGQGPEFLTYFQNEAQLEKSRLLSDRFSAERPKGSFSTLEIQRTEQGDSAMYLCASSIGTSGEETQYFGPGTRLLVL.

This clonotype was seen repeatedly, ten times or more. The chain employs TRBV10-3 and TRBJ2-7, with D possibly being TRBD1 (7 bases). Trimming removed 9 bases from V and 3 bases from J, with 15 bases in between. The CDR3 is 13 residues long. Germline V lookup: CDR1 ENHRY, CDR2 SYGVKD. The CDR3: CAIRGTVIYEQYF. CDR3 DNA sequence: TGTGCCATACGGGGGACAGTAATCTACGAGCAGTACTTC.